Listed below are T cell receptor beta chains from one sample, sequenced in a study of T cell repertoires in cytomegalovirus infection. TCRdb fed the reads into MiXCR, producing one record per CDR3 protein. The table includes approximately 500,000 distinct CDR3 sequences, about 26% detected once. The sample consisted of PBMCs. These receptors all stem from a human donor in good health (CMV status not recorded). Some clones in this sample may be carry-over from other donors' samples. Each CDR3 is given with its conserved first and last residue. The D gene is left open where the match is weak. Size is omitted from some rows. Given values are once, few, many or a class for expanded clones.

v_gene: TRBV7-8
j_gene: TRBJ2-1
abundance: few
d_gene: TRBD2
CDR3aa: CASSLNPGLAGYNEQFF
CDR3nt: TGTGCCAGCAGCTTAAATCCCGGACTAGCGGGTTACAATGAGCAGTTCTTC

v_gene: TRBV7-2
j_gene: TRBJ1-3
abundance: many
d_gene: NA
CDR3aa: CASSLDRGDTIYF
CDR3nt: TGTGCCAGCAGCTTAGATCGAGGGGACACCATATATTTT

v_gene: TRBV6-2/TRBV6-3
j_gene: TRBJ2-1
abundance: NA
d_gene: TRBD1
CDR3aa: CASTQDRDNEQFF
CDR3nt: TGTGCCAGCACCCAGGACAGGGACAATGAGCAGTTCTTC

v_gene: TRBV19
j_gene: TRBJ1-2
abundance: NA
d_gene: TRBD1
CDR3aa: CASSSWTGIGYTF
CDR3nt: TGTGCCAGTAGTAGCTGGACAGGGATCGGCTACACCTTC

v_gene: TRBV6-2/TRBV6-3
j_gene: TRBJ2-1
abundance: NA
d_gene: NA
CDR3aa: CASSYFQGGPGEQFF
CDR3nt: TGTGCCAGCAGTTATTTTCAGGGGGGACCGGGGGAGCAGTTCTTC

v_gene: TRBV7-2
j_gene: TRBJ2-7
abundance: NA
d_gene: NA
CDR3aa: CASSLAGTSRLEEQYF
CDR3nt: TGTGCCAGCAGCTTAGCGGGCACTAGCCGTCTGGAAGAGCAGTACTTC

v_gene: TRBV24-1
j_gene: TRBJ2-3
abundance: few
d_gene: TRBD2
CDR3aa: CATSDPGTSKDTQYF
CDR3nt: TGTGCCACCAGTGATCCCGGGACTAGTAAAGATACGCAGTATTTT

v_gene: TRBV11-2
j_gene: TRBJ1-4
abundance: few
d_gene: NA
CDR3aa: CASSLDGRAWEKLFF
CDR3nt: TGTGCCAGCAGCTTAGATGGCAGGGCATGGGAAAAACTGTTTTTT

v_gene: TRBV7-2
j_gene: TRBJ1-2
abundance: NA
d_gene: NA
CDR3aa: CASSFGGDYGYTF
CDR3nt: TGTGCCAGCAGCTTCGGGGGGGATTATGGCTACACCTTC

v_gene: TRBV10-2
j_gene: TRBJ2-1
abundance: few
d_gene: TRBD2
CDR3aa: CASRPDWREGNEQFF
CDR3nt: TGCGCCAGCAGACCCGATTGGAGGGAGGGCAATGAGCAGTTCTTC

v_gene: TRBV7-3
j_gene: TRBJ2-2
abundance: NA
d_gene: NA
CDR3aa: CASSLQAVTGELFF
CDR3nt: TGTGCCAGCAGCTTACAGGCCGTCACCGGGGAGCTGTTTTTT

v_gene: TRBV19
j_gene: TRBJ2-3
abundance: NA
d_gene: TRBD2
CDR3aa: CASSATPGGEDTQYF
CDR3nt: TGTGCCAGTAGTGCCACCCCGGGAGGGGAAGATACGCAGTATTTT

v_gene: TRBV4-3
j_gene: TRBJ2-1
abundance: NA
d_gene: NA
CDR3aa: CASSQDISGSHNEQFF
CDR3nt: TGCGCCAGCAGCCAAGATATCTCCGGGAGTCACAATGAGCAGTTCTTC